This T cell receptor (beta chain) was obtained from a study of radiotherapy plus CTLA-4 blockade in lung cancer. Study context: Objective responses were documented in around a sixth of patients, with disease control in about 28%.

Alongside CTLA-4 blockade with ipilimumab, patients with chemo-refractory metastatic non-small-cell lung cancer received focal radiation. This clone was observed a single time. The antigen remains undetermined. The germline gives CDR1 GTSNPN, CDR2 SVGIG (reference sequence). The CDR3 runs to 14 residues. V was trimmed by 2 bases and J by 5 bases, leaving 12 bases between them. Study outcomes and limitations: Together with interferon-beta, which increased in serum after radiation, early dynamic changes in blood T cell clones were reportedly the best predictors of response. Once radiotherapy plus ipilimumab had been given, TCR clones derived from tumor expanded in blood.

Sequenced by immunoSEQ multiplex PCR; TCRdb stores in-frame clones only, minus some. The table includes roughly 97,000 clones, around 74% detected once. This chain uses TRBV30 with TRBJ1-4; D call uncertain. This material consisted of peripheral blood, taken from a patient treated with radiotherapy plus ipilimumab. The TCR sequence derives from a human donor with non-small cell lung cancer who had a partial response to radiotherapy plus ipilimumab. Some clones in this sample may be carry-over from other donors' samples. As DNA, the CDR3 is TGTGCCTGGAGTTCCGGGAGCTGGAATGAAAAACTGTTTTTT. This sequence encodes CAWSSGSWNEKLFF.